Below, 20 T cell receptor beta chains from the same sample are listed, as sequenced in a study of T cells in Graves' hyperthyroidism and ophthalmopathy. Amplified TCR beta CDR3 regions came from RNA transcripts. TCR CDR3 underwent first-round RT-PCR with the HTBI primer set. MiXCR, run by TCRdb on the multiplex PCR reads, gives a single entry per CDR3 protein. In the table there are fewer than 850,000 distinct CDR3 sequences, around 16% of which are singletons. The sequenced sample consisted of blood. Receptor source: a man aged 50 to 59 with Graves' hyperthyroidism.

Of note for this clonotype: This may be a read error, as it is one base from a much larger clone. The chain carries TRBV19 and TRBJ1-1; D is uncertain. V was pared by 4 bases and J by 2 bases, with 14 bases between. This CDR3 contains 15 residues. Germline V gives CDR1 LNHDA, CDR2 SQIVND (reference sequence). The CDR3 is CASSTPGWNNTEAFF. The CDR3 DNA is TGTGCCAGTAGTACGCCGGGTTGGAACAACACTGAAGCTTTCTTT.

The CDR3 DNA sequence: TGTGCCAGCAGCCAAACTAGCGACGAGCAGTACTTC. Amino acids: CASSQTSDEQYF. V and J are TRBV7-9 and TRBJ2-7; the match to TRBD2 covers 7 bases. The CDR3 runs to 12 residues. From germline, CDR1 is SEHNR and CDR2 FQNEAQ (reference sequence). V shed 5 bases and J 5 bases; nucleotides not matched to a gene: 3.

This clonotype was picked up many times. CDR3 sequence: CASRGAGGLYEQYF. As DNA, the CDR3 is TGTGCCAGCAGGGGAGCGGGAGGATTATACGAGCAGTACTTC. V is TRBV13 and J is TRBJ2-7; 9 bases are shared with TRBD2. J gave up 4 bases and V 6 bases, and 7 bases lay outside the gene matches. Germline assignment: CDR1 PRHDT and CDR2 FYEKMQ (reference sequence). The CDR3 is made up of 14 amino acids.

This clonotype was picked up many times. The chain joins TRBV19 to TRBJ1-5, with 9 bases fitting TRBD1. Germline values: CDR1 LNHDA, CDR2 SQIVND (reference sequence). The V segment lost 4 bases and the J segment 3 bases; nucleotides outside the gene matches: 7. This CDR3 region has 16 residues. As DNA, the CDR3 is TGTGCCAGTAGTACCGGACAGGGGTATGACAATCAGCCCCAGCATTTT. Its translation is CASSTGQGYDNQPQHF.

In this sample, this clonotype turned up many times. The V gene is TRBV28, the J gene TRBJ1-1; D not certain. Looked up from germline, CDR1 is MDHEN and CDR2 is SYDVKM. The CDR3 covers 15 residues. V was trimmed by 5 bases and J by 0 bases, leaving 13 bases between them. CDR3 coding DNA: TGTGCCAGCAGTCCCATCCAAGGGATGAACACTGAAGCTTTCTTT. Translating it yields CASSPIQGMNTEAFF.

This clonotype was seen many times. The CDR3 DNA reads as TGTGCCAGCACCTTGGGGGGTACCTATGGCTACACCTTC. Residues: CASTLGGTYGYTF. The chain combines TRBV28 with TRBJ1-2; weak D call: TRBD1 (5 bases). This CDR3 contains 13 residues. V dropped 7 bases and J dropped 4 bases, with 13 bases sitting between them. CDR1 and CDR2 (germline): MDHEN, SYDVKM.

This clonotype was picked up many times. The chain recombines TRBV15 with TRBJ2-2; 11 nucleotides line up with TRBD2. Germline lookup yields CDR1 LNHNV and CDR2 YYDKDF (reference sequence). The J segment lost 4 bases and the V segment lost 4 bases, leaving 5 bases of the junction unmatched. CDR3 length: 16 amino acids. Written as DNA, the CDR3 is TGTGCCACCAGCATCCGGACTAGCGGGCGCACCGGGGAGCTGTTTTTT. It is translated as CATSIRTSGRTGELFF.

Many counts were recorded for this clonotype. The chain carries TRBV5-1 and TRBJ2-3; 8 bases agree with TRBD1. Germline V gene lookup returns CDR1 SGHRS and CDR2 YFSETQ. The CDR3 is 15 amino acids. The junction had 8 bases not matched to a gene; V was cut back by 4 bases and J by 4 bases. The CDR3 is CASSLGTGSPDTQYF. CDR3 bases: TGCGCCAGCAGCCTGGGGACAGGCTCCCCAGATACGCAGTATTTT.

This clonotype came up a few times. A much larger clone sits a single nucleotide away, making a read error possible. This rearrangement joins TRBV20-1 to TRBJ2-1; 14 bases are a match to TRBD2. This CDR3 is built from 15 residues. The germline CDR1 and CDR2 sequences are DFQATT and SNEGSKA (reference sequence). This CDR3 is CSARTSGRGYNGQFF. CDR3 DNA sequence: TGCAGTGCTAGGACTAGCGGGAGGGGATACAATGGGCAGTTCTTC.

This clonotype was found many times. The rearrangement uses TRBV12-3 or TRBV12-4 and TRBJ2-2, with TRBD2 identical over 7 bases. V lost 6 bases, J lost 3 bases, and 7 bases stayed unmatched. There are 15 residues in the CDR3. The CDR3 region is CASSDGLVHTGELFF. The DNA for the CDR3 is TGTGCCAGCAGCGACGGACTAGTTCACACCGGGGAGCTGTTTTTT.

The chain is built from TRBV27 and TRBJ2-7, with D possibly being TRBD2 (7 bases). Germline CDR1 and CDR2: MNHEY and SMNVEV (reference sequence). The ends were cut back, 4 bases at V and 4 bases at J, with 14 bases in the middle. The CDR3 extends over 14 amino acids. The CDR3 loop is CASSSGGGVYEQYF. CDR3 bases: TGTGCCAGCAGTTCGGGGGGCGGGGTGTACGAGCAGTACTTC.

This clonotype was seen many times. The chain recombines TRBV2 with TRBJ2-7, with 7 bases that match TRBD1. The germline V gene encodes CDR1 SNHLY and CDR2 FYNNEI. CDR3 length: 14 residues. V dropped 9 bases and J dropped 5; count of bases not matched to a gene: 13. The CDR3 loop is CASQNIDRAHEQYF. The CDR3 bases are TGTGCCAGTCAGAACATCGACAGGGCACACGAGCAGTACTTC.

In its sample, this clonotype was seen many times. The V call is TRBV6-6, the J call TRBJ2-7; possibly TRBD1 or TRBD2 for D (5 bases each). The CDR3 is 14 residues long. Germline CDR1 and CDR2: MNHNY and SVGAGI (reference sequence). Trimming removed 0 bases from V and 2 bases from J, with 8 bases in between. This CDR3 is CASSYSLGPYEQYF. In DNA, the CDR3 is TGTGCCAGCAGTTACTCGCTGGGACCCTACGAGCAGTACTTC.

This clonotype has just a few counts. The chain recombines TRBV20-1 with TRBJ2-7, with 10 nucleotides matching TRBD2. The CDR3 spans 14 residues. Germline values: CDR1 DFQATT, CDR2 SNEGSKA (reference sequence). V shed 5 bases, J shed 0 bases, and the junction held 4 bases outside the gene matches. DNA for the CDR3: TGCAGTGCTGGGGGACTAGCGAGCTCCTACGAGCAGTACTTC. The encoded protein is CSAGGLASSYEQYF.

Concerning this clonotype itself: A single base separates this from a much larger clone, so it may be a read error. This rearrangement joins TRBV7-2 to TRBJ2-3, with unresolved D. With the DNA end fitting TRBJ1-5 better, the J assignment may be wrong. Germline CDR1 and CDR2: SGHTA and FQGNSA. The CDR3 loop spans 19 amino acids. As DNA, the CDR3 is TGTGCCAGCAGCTTACGTATCTATACAGTCCAAGCGTCTGGAGATACGCAGCATTTT. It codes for CASSLRIYTVQASGDTQHF.

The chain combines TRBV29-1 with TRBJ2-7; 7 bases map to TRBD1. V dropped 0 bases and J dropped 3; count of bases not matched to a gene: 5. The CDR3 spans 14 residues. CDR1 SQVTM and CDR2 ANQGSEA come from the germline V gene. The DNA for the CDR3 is TGCAGCGTTGAAGACAGGGGGAGCTACTACGAGCAGTACTTC. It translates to CSVEDRGSYYEQYF.

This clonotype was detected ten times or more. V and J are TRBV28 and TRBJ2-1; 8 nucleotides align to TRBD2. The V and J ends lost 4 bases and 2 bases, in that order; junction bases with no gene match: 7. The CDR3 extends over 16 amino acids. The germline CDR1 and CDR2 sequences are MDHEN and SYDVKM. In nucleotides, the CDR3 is TGTGCCAGCAGTTCGAAAGTAGCGGGAACCTACAATGAGCAGTTCTTC. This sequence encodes CASSSKVAGTYNEQFF.

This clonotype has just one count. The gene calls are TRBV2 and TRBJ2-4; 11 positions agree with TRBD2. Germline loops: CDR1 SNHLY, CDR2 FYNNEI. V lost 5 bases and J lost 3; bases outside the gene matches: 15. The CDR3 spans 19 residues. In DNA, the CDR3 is TGTGCCAGCAGTTTCTATAGCGGGAGGGCCATTGTAAGCAAAAACATTCAGTACTTC. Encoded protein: CASSFYSGRAIVSKNIQYF.

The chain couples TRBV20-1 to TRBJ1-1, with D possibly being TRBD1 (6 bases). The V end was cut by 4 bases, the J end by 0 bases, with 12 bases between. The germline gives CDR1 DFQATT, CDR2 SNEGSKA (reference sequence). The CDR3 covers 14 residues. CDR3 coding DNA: TGCAGTGCTACGACCAGGGGTATGAACACTGAAGCTTTCTTT. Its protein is CSATTRGMNTEAFF.

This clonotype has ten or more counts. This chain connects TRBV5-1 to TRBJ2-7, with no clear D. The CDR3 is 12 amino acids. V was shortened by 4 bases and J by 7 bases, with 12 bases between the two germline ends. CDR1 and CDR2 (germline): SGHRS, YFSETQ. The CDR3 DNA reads TGCGCCAGCAGCCCAGACTGGAGAGAGCAGTACTTC. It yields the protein CASSPDWREQYF.